What follows are 3 T cell receptor beta chains derived from one specimen sequenced in a study of blood T cell repertoires in COVID-19. The data were produced by immunoSEQ multiplex PCR, yet TCRdb's version contains in-frame clones alone and is incomplete. The repertoire includes about 220,000 clones, about 85% of them detected once, and under 3.5% sits in the top ten. The sample comprised peripheral blood. Receptors originate from a man in his fifties who had recovered from COVID-19.

This chain links TRBV19 with TRBJ2-7, with 15 bases fitting TRBD2. The V gene's germline CDR1 is LNHDA and CDR2 SQIVND (reference sequence). Unmatched junction bases numbered 10, after V lost 1 base and J lost 12 bases. The CDR3 spans 16 residues. CDR3 loop: CASSIGGPGLAGGLYF. In DNA, the CDR3 is TGTGCCAGTAGTATAGGGGGGCCGGGACTAGCGGGAGGACTGTACTTC.

The chain recombines TRBV4-1 with TRBJ2-7; D call uncertain. CDR1 and CDR2 from the germline V gene are MGHRA and YSYEKL. The V end lost 1 base, the J end lost 3 bases, and 13 bases lay between the germline ends. The CDR3 covers 15 residues. This CDR3 reads CASSQVVQAHYEQYF. The CDR3 nucleotides read TGCGCCAGCAGCCAAGTTGTCCAGGCTCACTACGAGCAGTACTTC.

The V gene is TRBV19, the J gene TRBJ2-7; the D gene is possibly TRBD2 (5 bases). Germline V gives CDR1 LNHDA, CDR2 SQIVND (reference sequence). CDR3 size: 16 residues. V was shortened by 3 bases and J by 0 bases, with 15 bases between the two germline ends. The CDR3 nucleotides read TGTGCCAGTAGTATGGCCCAAATGGGGAGCTCCTACGAGCAGTACTTC. It codes for CASSMAQMGSSYEQYF.